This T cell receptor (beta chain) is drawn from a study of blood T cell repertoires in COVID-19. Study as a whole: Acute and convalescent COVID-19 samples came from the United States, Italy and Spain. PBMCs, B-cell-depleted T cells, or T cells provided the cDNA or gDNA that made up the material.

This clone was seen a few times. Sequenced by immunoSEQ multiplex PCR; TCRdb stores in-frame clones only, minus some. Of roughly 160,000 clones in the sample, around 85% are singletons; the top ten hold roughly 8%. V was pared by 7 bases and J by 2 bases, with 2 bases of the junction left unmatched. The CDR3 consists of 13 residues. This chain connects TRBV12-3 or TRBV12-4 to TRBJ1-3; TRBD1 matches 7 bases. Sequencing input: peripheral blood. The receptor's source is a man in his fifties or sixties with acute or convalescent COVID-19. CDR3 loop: CASMGTAGNTIYF. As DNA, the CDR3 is TGTGCCAGCATGGGGACAGCTGGAAACACCATATATTTT.